This passage covers 9 T cell receptor beta chains from one sample sequenced in a study of cytomegalovirus exposure and HLA in healthy donors. Measured with immunoSEQ multiplex PCR; TCRdb has only the in-frame clones, and not every one. The data contain approximately 280,000 clones, approximately 87% of them singletons. The sequencing input was PBMCs. The receptors originated from a woman aged 18 to 35 in good health and CMV-seronegative.

This sequence joins TRBV4-3 and TRBJ2-7; D is possibly TRBD2 (5 bases). Trimming left V 4 bases short and J 3 bases short, with 16 bases between. This CDR3 has 15 residues. Germline V gene lookup returns CDR1 LGHNA and CDR2 YSLEER. The CDR3 is CASSPSPSGDYEQYF. The DNA for the CDR3 is TGCGCCAGCAGCCCAAGTCCCAGCGGCGACTACGAGCAGTACTTC.

The V call is TRBV28, the J call TRBJ1-5; the D gene is possibly TRBD1 (6 bases). V was cut by 4 bases and J by 5 bases, with 18 bases left in between. The germline CDR1 and CDR2 sequences are MDHEN and SYDVKM. CDR3 length: 16 residues. The CDR3 loop reads CASSSPTGGTHQPQHF. CDR3 DNA: TGTGCCAGCAGTTCCCCGACAGGTGGAACCCATCAGCCCCAGCATTTT.

DNA for the CDR3: TGTGCCAGCAGCTTATTAATTCCGGCGGCCTACAATGAGCAGTTCTTC. It specifies CASSLLIPAAYNEQFF. The genes are TRBV11-2 and TRBJ2-1; no firm D call. This CDR3 is 16 amino acids long. V gave up 2 bases and J gave up 2 bases, with 13 bases separating them. Germline loops: CDR1 SGHAT, CDR2 FQNNGV.

The chain carries TRBV2 and TRBJ1-2; D may be TRBD1 (6 bases). The CDR3 loop spans 14 amino acids. Germline V CDR1 and CDR2: SNHLY, FYNNEI. V lost 5 bases, J lost 5 bases, and 15 bases lay in between. CDR3 sequence reads: CASSSFRGSYGYTF. The CDR3 nucleotides are TGTGCCAGCAGTTCTTTCAGGGGATCTTATGGCTACACCTTC.

J is TRBJ1-2 and V is TRBV4-1; 8 bases agree with TRBD1. The ends lost 2 bases at V and 5 bases at J; junction bases unmatched: 10. The CDR3 covers 16 residues. Germline V gene sequence: CDR1 MGHRA, CDR2 YSYEKL. CDR3 residues: CASSQLTGGTGYGYTF. Here the CDR3 DNA reads TGCGCCAGCAGCCAACTCACAGGGGGGACGGGATATGGCTACACCTTC.

The J gene is TRBJ2-5, the V gene TRBV28; 10 nucleotides line up with TRBD1. Trimming cost V 3 bases and J 5 bases; bases outside gene matches: 15. The CDR3 spans 18 residues. CDR1 and CDR2 (germline): MDHEN, SYDVKM. CDR3 in DNA: TGTGCCAGCAGTTTGTCCCTCGACAGGGGGCGCAGGAGGGAGACCCAGTACTTC. This translates into CASSLSLDRGRRRETQYF. The whole variable domain, remainder taken from reference TRBV28 and TRBJ2-5, is DVKVTQSSRYLVKRTGEKVFLECVQDMDHENMFWYRQDPGLGLRLIYFSYDVKMKEKGDIPEGYSVSREKKERFSLILESASTNQTSMYLCASSLSLDRGRRRETQYFGPGTRLLVL.

The chain is built from TRBV28 and TRBJ2-7, with a possible D match to TRBD1 (5 bases). The CDR3 is 16 amino acids. Germline V gene lookup returns CDR1 MDHEN and CDR2 SYDVKM. The V gene lost 3 bases and the J gene lost 2 bases, with 17 bases spanning the gap. CDR3 bases: TGTGCCAGCAGTTTGTTGGGTCAGGGTCGCCCCTACGAGCAGTACTTC. This gives the protein CASSLLGQGRPYEQYF.

This chain uses TRBV13 with TRBJ1-3; 8 bases line up with TRBD1. V lost 3 bases to trimming and J lost 4 bases; unmatched junction nucleotides: 5. The CDR3 is 15 amino acids. Germline assignment: CDR1 PRHDT and CDR2 FYEKMQ (reference sequence). The CDR3 DNA reads as TGTGCCAGCAGCTTCAGGGGGCGTTCGGGAAACACCATATATTTT. As protein: CASSFRGRSGNTIYF.

The count of this clone is one. This rearrangement joins TRBV6-5 to TRBJ2-7, with D unresolved. CDR3 length: 14 residues. From germline, CDR1 is MNHEY and CDR2 SVGAGI. Trimming cost V 0 bases and J 4 bases, with 10 bases left between them. This chain's CDR3 is CASSYSAAGYEQYF. The CDR3 DNA sequence: TGTGCCAGCAGTTACTCGGCAGCCGGGTACGAGCAGTACTTC.